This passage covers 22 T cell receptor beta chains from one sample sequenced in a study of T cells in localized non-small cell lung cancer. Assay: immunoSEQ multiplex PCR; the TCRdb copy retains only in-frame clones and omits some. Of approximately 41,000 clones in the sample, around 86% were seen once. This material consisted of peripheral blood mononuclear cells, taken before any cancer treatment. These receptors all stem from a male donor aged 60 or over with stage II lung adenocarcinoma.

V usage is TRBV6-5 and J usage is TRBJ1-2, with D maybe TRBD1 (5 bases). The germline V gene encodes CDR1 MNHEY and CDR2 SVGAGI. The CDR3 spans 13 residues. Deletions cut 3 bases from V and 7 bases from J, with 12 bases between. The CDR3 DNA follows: TGTGCCAGCAGTTATCAGGGTAGGGGTGGCTACACCTTC. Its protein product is CASSYQGRGGYTF.

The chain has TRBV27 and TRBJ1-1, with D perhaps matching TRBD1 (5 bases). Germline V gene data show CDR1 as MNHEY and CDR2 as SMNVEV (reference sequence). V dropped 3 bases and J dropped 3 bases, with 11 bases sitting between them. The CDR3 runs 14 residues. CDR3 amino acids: CASSLIGADTEAFF. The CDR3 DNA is TGTGCCAGCAGTTTGATAGGGGCGGACACTGAAGCTTTCTTT.

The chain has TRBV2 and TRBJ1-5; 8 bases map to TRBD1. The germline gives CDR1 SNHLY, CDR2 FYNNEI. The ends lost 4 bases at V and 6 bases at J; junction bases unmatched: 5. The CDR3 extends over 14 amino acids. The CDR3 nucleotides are TGTGCCAGCAGTGTATCGCAGGGGGCTCAGCCCCAGCATTTT. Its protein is CASSVSQGAQPQHF.

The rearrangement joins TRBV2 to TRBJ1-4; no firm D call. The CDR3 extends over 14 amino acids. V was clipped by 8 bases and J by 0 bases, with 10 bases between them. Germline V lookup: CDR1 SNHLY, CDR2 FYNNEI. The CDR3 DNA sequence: TGTGCCAGCCGGACGACGGCAACTAATGAAAAACTGTTTTTT. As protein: CASRTTATNEKLFF. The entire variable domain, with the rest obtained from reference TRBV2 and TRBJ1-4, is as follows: EPEVTQTPSHQVTQMGQEVILRCVPISNHLYFYWYRQILGQKVEFLVSFYNNEISEKSEIFDDQFSVERPDGSNFTLKIRSTKLEDSAMYFCASRTTATNEKLFFGSGTQLSVL.

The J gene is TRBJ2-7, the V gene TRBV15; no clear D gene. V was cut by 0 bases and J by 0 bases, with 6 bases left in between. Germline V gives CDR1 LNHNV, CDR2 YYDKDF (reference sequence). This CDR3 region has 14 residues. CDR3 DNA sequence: TGTGCCACCAGCAGAGATAGGAGCTCCTACGAGCAGTACTTC. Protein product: CATSRDRSSYEQYF.

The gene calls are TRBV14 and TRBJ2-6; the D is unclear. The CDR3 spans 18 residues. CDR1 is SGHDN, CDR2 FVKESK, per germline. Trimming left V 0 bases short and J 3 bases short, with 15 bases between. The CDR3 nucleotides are TGTGCCAGCAGCCAAGATTGGCAGGTCCTCGGTGGGGCCAACGTCCTGACTTTC. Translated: CASSQDWQVLGGANVLTF.

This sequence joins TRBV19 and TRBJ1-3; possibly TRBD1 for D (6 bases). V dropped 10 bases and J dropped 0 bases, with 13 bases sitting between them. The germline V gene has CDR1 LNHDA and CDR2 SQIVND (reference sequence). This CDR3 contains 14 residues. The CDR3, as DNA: TGTGCCACCAGGGGTTCTCCCTCTGGAAACACCATATATTTT. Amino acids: CATRGSPSGNTIYF.

The CDR3 is CASSLESEQFF. DNA of the CDR3: TGTGCCAGCAGCTTAGAATCTGAGCAGTTCTTC. The chain couples TRBV7-9 to TRBJ2-1; no reliable D call. The CDR3 is made up of 11 amino acids. Trimming shortened V by 1 base and J by 9 bases, and 4 bases separated the two germline ends. Germline V CDR1 and CDR2: SEHNR, FQNEAQ (reference sequence).

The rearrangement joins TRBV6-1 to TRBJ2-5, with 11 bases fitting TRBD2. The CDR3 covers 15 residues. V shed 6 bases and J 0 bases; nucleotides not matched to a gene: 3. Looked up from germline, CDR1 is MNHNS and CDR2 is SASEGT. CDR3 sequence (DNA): TGTGCCAGCAGAAGACTAGCGGGACACCAAGAGACCCAGTACTTC. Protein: CASRRLAGHQETQYF.

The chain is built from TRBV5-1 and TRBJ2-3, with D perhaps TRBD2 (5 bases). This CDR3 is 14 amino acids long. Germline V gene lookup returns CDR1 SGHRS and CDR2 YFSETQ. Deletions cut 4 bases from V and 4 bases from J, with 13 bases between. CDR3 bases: TGCGCCAGCAGCCCCACAGCCGGGGCAGATACGCAGTATTTT. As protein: CASSPTAGADTQYF.

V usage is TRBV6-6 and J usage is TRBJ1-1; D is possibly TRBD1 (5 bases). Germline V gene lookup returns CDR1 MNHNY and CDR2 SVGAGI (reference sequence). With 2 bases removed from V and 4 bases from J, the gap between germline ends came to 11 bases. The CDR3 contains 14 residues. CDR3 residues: CASSYEAGGTEAFF. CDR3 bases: TGTGCCAGCAGTTACGAGGCCGGGGGCACTGAAGCTTTCTTT.

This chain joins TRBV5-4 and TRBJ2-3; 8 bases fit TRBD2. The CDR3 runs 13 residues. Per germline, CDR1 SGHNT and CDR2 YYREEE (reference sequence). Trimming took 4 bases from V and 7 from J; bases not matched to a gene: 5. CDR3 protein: CASSLAGGNTQYF. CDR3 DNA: TGTGCCAGCAGCCTGGCGGGAGGAAATACGCAGTATTTT. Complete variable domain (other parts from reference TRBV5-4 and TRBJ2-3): ETGVTQSPTHLIKTRGQQVTLRCSSQSGHNTVSWYQQALGQGPQFIFQYYREEENGRGNFPPRFSGLQFPNYSSELNVNALELDDSALYLCASSLAGGNTQYFGPGTRLTVL.

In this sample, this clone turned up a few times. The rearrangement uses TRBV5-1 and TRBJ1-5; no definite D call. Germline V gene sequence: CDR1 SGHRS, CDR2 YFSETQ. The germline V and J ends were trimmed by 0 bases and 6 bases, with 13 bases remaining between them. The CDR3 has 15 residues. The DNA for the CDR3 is TGCGCCAGCAGCTTGGACGGAAGTCTTGGTCAGCCCCAGCATTTT. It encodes CASSLDGSLGQPQHF.

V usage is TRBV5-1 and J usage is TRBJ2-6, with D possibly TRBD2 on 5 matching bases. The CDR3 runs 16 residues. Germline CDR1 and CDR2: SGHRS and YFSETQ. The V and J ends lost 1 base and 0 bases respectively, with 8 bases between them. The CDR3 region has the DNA TGCGCCAGCAGCTTGTTCGGGAACTCTGGGGCCAACGTCCTGACTTTC. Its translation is CASSLFGNSGANVLTF.

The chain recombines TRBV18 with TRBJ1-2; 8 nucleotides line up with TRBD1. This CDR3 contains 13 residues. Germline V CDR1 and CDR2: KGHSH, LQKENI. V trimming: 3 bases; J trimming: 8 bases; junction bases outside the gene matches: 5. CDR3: CASSPQGARGYTF. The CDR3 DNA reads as TGTGCCAGCTCACCCCAGGGGGCGAGGGGCTACACCTTC.

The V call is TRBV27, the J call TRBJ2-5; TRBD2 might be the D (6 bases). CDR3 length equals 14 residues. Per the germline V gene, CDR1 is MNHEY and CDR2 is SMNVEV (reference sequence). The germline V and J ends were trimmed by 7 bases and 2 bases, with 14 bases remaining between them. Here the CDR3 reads CASMESSAQETQYF. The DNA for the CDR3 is TGTGCCAGCATGGAGTCTAGCGCTCAAGAGACCCAGTACTTC.

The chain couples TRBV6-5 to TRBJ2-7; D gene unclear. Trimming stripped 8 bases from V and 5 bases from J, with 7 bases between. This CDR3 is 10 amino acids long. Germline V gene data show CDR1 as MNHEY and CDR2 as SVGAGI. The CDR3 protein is CASGRDEQYF. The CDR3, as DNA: TGTGCCAGCGGACGGGACGAGCAGTACTTC.

The CDR3 loop is CASSLGTGGDTIYF. CDR3 DNA: TGCGCCAGCAGCTTGGGGACAGGGGGTGACACCATATATTTT. The V and J genes are TRBV5-1 and TRBJ1-3; 10 nucleotides align to TRBD1. The germline V gene has CDR1 SGHRS and CDR2 YFSETQ. J was trimmed by 8 bases and V by 0 bases; bases with no gene match: 2. This CDR3 region has 14 residues. The whole variable domain, filled in from reference TRBV5-1 and TRBJ1-3, reads KAGVTQTPRYLIKTRGQQVTLSCSPISGHRSVSWYQQTPGQGLQFLFEYFSETQRNKGNFPGRFSGRQFSNSRSEMNVSTLELGDSALYLCASSLGTGGDTIYFGEGSWLTVV.

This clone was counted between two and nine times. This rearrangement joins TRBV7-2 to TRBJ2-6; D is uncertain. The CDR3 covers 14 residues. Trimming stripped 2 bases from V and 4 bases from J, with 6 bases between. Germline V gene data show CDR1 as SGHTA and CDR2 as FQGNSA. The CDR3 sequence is CASSLTLGANVLTF. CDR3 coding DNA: TGTGCCAGCAGCTTAACGCTCGGGGCCAACGTCCTGACTTTC.

The CDR3 reads CASSWGGNTEAFF. As DNA, the CDR3 is TGTGCCAGCAGCTGGGGTGGGAACACTGAAGCTTTCTTT. This chain joins TRBV5-6 and TRBJ1-1, with D hard to call. V was cut by 3 bases and J by 1 base, with 7 bases left in between. The CDR3 runs to 13 residues. From germline, CDR1 is SGHDT and CDR2 YYEEEE.

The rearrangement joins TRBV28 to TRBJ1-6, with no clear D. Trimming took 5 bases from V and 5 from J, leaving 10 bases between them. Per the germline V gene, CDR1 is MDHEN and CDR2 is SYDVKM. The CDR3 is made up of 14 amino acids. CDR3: CASSLGRNNSPLHF. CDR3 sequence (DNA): TGTGCCAGCAGTCTGGGAAGGAATAATTCACCCCTCCACTTT.

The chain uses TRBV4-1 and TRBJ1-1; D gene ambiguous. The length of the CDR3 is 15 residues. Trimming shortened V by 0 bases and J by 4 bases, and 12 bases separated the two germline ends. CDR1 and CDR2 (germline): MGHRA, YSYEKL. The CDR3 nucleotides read TGCGCCAGCAGCCAAGACCCAGACACCAGCACTGAAGCTTTCTTT. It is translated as CASSQDPDTSTEAFF.